This is a list of T cell receptor beta chains from one sample in a study of cytomegalovirus exposure and HLA in healthy donors. Sequencing used immunoSEQ multiplex PCR; TCRdb keeps in-frame clones, though not all of them. The sample shows 99,000 or so clones, around 80% of them seen only once. What was sequenced was PBMCs. Every receptor here comes from a man aged 25 to 40 in good health and CMV-seropositive. CDR3s include the opening cysteine and the closing phenylalanine or tryptophan. A D gene is named only where the DNA matches it firmly. Size values are once, few and many counts, or a class for expanded clones, and some rows have none.

clone_size j_call d_call v_call cdr3_aa cdr3_nt
NA TRBJ2-7 NA TRBV5-5 CASRKLHSSDEQYF TGTGCCAGCAGAAAACTCCACAGTTCCGACGAGCAGTACTTC
NA TRBJ1-4 NA TRBV30 CAWRGGDWDEKLFF TGTGCCTGGAGGGGGGGGGACTGGGATGAAAAACTGTTTTTT
NA TRBJ2-7 TRBD1 TRBV5-6 CASSLRGLLYEQYF TGTGCCAGCAGCTTAAGGGGGCTCCTTTACGAGCAGTACTTC
NA TRBJ1-3 NA TRBV18 CASSPAGTGNTIYF TGTGCCAGCTCACCCGCGGGTACTGGAAACACCATATATTTT
NA TRBJ2-1 TRBD2 TRBV7-8 CASSTSGGIYNEQFF TGTGCCAGCAGCACCTCCGGGGGGATCTACAATGAGCAGTTCTTC
NA TRBJ1-5 NA TRBV10-3 CAISEMGGVSNQPQHF TGTGCCATCAGTGAAATGGGAGGGGTGAGCAATCAGCCCCAGCATTTT
NA TRBJ2-3 TRBD2 TRBV19 CASSIDERGRDTQYF TGTGCCAGTAGTATAGATGAGCGGGGACGAGATACGCAGTATTTT
NA TRBJ1-5 TRBD1 TRBV7-2 CASSLARGQHQPQHF TGTGCCAGCAGCTTGGCACGGGGACAGCATCAGCCCCAGCATTTT
NA TRBJ2-7 TRBD1 TRBV10-3 CAISESGGQGRYSYEQYF TGTGCCATCAGTGAGTCTGGGGGACAGGGGCGCTACTCCTACGAGCAGTACTTC
NA TRBJ1-2 NA TRBV19 CASSIPPERLSGYTF TGTGCCAGTAGTATACCCCCGGAGAGGTTATCTGGCTACACCTTC
NA TRBJ2-7 NA TRBV7-2 CASSFTRYEQYF TGTGCCAGCAGCTTTACAAGATACGAGCAGTACTTC
NA TRBJ1-6 TRBD1 TRBV5-6 CASSLKTGGSSYNSPLHF TGTGCCAGCAGCCTAAAGACAGGGGGGAGCTCCTATAATTCACCCCTCCACTTT
NA TRBJ2-7 NA TRBV15 CATSAASSYEQYF TGTGCCACCAGTGCTGCGAGCTCCTACGAGCAGTACTTC
NA TRBJ2-1 NA TRBV5-4 CASSFQTGSRNEQFF TGTGCCAGCAGCTTCCAGACAGGCAGCCGCAATGAGCAGTTCTTC
NA TRBJ2-3 TRBD2 TRBV5-4 CASSSGLAGEISTDTQYF TGTGCCAGCAGCTCCGGACTAGCGGGGGAGATTAGCACAGATACGCAGTATTTT
NA TRBJ2-7 NA TRBV7-6 CASSPLAPEQYF TGTGCCAGCAGCCCACTAGCTCCTGAGCAGTACTTC
NA TRBJ1-6 TRBD1 TRBV4-2 CASSQYRDRGLDNSPLHF TGTGCCAGCAGCCAATATCGGGACAGGGGACTAGATAATTCCCCCCTCCACTTT
NA TRBJ1-1 NA TRBV5-4 CASSGGQNTEAFF TGTGCCAGCAGCGGCGGACAGAACACTGAAGCTTTCTTT
NA TRBJ1-6 NA TRBV7-9 CASSLSRVLNSPLHF TGTGCCAGCAGTTTAAGCCGGGTCTTAAATTCACCCCTCCACTTT
NA TRBJ2-4 TRBD1 TRBV7-2 CASSPDRVRDIQYF TGTGCCAGCAGCCCAGACAGGGTGCGGGACATTCAGTACTTC
NA TRBJ1-5 NA TRBV6-1 CASSGYRQGNQPQHF TGTGCCAGCAGTGGTTATAGGCAGGGTAATCAGCCCCAGCATTTT
once TRBJ1-5 NA TRBV27 CASSPDSYSNQPQHF TGTGCCAGCAGTCCCGACAGTTATAGCAATCAGCCCCAGCATTTT
few TRBJ1-1 NA TRBV14 CASSQGTGTEAFF TGTGCCAGCAGCCAAGGAACGGGCACTGAAGCTTTCTTT
NA TRBJ1-4 NA TRBV5-6 CASSSGINEKLFF TGTGCCAGCAGCTCCGGGATAAATGAAAAACTGTTTTTT
NA TRBJ1-3 NA TRBV5-6 CASSLGANSGNTIYF TGTGCCAGCAGCTTGGGCGCGAACTCTGGAAACACCATATATTTT